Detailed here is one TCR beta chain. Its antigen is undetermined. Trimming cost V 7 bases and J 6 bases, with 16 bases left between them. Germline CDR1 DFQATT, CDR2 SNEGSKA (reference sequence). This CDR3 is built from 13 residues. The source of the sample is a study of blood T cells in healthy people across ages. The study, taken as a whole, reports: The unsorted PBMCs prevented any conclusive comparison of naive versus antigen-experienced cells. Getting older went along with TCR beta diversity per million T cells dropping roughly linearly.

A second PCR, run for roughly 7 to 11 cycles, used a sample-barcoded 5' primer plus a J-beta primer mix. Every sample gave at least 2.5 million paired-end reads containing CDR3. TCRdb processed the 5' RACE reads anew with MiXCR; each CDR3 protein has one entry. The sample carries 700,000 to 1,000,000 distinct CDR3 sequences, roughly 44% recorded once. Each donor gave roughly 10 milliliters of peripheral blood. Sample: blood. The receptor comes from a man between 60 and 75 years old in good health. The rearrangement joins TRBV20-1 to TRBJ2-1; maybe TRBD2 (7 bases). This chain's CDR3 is CSGEGGGFNEQFF. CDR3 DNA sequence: TGCAGTGGGGAGGGGGGGGGCTTCAATGAGCAGTTCTTC.